This record concerns one TCR beta chain sequence. V lost 3 bases to trimming and J lost 0 bases, with 8 bases between them. Germline lookup yields CDR1 SQVTM and CDR2 ANQGSEA. The CDR3 is 13 residues long. The data belong to a study of blood T cell repertoires in COVID-19. Some clones are missing from TCRdb's copy, which holds only in-frame ones; the method was immunoSEQ multiplex PCR. The sample yields fewer than 350,000 clones, 75% to 90% seen once. The sequenced sample was peripheral blood. The source is a man between 35 and 55 years old with acute or convalescent COVID-19. The genes are TRBV29-1 and TRBJ1-1, with unresolved D. The CDR3 loop is CSVEEGLNTEAFF. The CDR3 DNA follows: TGCAGCGTTGAGGAGGGCCTGAACACTGAAGCTTTCTTT.